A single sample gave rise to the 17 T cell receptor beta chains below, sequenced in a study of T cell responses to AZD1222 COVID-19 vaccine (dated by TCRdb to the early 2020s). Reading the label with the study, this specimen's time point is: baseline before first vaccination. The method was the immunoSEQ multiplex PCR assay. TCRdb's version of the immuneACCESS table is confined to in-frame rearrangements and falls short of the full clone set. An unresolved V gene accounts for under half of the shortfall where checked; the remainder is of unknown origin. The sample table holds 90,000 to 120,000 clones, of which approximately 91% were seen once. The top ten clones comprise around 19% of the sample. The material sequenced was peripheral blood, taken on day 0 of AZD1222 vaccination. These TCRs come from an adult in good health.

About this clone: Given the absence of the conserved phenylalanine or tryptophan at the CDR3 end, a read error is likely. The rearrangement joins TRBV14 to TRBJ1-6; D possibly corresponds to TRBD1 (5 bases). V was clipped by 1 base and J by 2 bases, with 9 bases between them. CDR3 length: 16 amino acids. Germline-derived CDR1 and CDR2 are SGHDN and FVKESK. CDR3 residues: CASSQAQGAYNSPLHL. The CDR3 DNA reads TGTGCCAGCAGCCAAGCCCAGGGTGCCTATAATTCACCCCTCCACCTT.

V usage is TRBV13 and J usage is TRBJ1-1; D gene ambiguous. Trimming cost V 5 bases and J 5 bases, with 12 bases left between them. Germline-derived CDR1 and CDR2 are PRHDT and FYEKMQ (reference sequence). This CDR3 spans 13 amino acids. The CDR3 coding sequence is TGTGCCAGCAGCAACCGGGCCGGGACTGAAGCTTTCTTT. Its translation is CASSNRAGTEAFF.

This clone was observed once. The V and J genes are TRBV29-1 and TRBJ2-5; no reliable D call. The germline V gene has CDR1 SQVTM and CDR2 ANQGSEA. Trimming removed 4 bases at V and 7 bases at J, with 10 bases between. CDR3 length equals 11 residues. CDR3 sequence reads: CSVGSSGTQYF. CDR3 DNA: TGCAGCGTTGGCTCGTCAGGGACCCAGTACTTC.

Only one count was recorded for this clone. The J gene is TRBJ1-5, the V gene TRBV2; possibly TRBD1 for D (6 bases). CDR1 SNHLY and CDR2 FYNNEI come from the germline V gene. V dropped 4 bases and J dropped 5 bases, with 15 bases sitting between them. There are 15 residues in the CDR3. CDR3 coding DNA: TGTGCCAGCAGTGGGTTACTCGGGGGCGATCAGCCCCAGCATTTT. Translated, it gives CASSGLLGGDQPQHF.

DNA for the CDR3: TGTGCCAGCAGTAGGACAGGCGGATATGAAAAACTGTTTTTT. As protein: CASSRTGGYEKLFF. V usage is TRBV27 and J usage is TRBJ1-4, with 7 bases aligning to TRBD1. Losses at the gene ends were 5 bases for V and 6 bases for J; bases not matched to a gene: 6. The CDR3 has 14 residues. Germline V gene lookup returns CDR1 MNHEY and CDR2 SMNVEV (reference sequence).

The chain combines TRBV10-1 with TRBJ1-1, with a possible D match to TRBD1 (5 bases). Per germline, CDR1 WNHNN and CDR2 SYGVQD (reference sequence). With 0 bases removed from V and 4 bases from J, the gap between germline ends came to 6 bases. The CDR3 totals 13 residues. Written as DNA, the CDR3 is TGCGCCAGCAGTGAGTCGGGGGGCACTGAAGCTTTCTTT. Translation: CASSESGGTEAFF.

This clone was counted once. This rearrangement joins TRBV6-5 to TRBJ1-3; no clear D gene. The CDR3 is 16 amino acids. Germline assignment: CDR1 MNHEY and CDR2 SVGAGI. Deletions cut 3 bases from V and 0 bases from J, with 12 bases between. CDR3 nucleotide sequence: TGTGCCAGCAGTTATGGGCACCTAAGCTCTGGAAACACCATATATTTT. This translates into CASSYGHLSSGNTIYF.

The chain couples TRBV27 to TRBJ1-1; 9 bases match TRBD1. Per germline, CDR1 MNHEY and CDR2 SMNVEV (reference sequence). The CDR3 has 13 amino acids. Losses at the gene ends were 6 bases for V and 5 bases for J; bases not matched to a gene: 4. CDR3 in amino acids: CASRGTGRTEAFF. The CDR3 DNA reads TGTGCCAGCAGGGGGACAGGGAGGACTGAAGCTTTCTTT.

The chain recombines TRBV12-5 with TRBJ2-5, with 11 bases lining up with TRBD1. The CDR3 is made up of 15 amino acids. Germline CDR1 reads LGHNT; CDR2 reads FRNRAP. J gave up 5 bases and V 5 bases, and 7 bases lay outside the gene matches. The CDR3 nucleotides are TGTGCTAGTGGTCGCCGGGACAGGGGGAGGGAGACCCAGTACTTC. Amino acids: CASGRRDRGRETQYF.

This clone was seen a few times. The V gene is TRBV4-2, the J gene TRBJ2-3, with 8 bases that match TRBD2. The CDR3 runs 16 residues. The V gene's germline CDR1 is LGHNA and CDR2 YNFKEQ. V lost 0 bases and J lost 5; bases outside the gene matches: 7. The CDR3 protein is CASSQEYRGGQDTQYF. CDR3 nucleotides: TGTGCCAGCAGCCAAGAATACCGGGGGGGCCAAGATACGCAGTATTTT.

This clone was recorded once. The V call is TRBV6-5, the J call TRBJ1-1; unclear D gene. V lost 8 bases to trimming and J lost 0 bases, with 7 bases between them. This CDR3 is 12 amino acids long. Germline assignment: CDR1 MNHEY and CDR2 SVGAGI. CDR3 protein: CASRHLNTEAFF. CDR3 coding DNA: TGTGCCAGCCGACACCTGAACACTGAAGCTTTCTTT.

CDR3 nucleotide sequence: TGTGCCAGCAGTTTTGTGTACCGAGACAATGAGCAGTTCTTC. Translated: CASSFVYRDNEQFF. The chain recombines TRBV6-4 with TRBJ2-1; D not resolved. V shed 5 bases and J shed 5 bases, with 13 bases lying between them. This CDR3 contains 14 residues. Germline CDR1 reads MRHNA; CDR2 reads SNTAGT.

CDR3 loop: CATSSPDVLNEQFF. For the CDR3, the DNA is TGTGCCACCAGTAGCCCCGATGTGTTAAATGAGCAGTTCTTC. This rearrangement joins TRBV24-1 to TRBJ2-1; no clear D gene. Trimming shortened V by 6 bases and J by 7 bases, and 15 bases separated the two germline ends. The CDR3 sequence is 14 residues long. CDR1 is KGHDR and CDR2 is SFDVKD in the germline V gene.

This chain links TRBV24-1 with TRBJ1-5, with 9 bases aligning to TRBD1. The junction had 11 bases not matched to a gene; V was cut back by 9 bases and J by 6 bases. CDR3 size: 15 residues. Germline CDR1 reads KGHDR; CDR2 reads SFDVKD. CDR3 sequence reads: CATHILQGASQPQHF. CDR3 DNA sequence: TGTGCCACCCATATCCTACAGGGGGCAAGTCAGCCCCAGCATTTT.

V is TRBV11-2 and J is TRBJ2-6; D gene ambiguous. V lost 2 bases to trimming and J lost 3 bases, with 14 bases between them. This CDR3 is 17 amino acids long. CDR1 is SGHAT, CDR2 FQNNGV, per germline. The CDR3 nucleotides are TGTGCCAGCAGCTTATTCGACGTAACGGGTGGGGCCAACGTCCTGACTTTC. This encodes CASSLFDVTGGANVLTF.

The CDR3 coding sequence is TGCAGTGCTAGTGAATCCGGGACCACACTAGGGGCCCAGCATTTT. Amino acid sequence: CSASESGTTLGAQHF. The chain joins TRBV20-1 to TRBJ1-5; possible D gene TRBD1, 5 bases. Germline CDR1 is DFQATT and CDR2 is SNEGSKA (reference sequence). This CDR3 has 15 residues. V shed 3 bases and J shed 11 bases, with 23 bases lying between them.

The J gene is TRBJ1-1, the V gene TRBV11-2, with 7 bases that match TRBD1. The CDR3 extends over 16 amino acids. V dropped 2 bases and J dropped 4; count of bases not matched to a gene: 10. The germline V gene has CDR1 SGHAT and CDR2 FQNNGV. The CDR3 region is CASSLRFGQVTTEAFF. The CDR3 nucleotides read TGTGCCAGCAGCTTACGCTTTGGACAGGTGACCACTGAAGCTTTCTTT.